One sample yielded the 22 T cell receptor beta chains listed below, sequenced in a study of T-cell memory formation after mild COVID-19. Via MiXCR, TCRdb re-called the 5' RACE reads, giving one row per CDR3 protein. The sample holds under 550,000 distinct CDR3 sequences, 15% to 20% seen once. Material: PBMCs or a T cell subset sorted from them (not recorded which). The receptors come from a man aged 18-30 years who had mild COVID-19 (a few samples of this study predate the infection). Cell type and time point are not known.

The chain links TRBV12-3 or TRBV12-4 to TRBJ1-2; D possibly corresponds to TRBD1 (6 bases). This CDR3 spans 13 amino acids. The V end was cut by 2 bases, the J end by 7 bases, with 11 bases between. CDR3 sequence: CASSLPEGGGYTF. The CDR3 DNA follows: TGTGCCAGCAGTTTACCCGAGGGGGGTGGCTACACCTTC.

This chain links TRBV4-3 with TRBJ1-1, with 7 bases fitting TRBD1. Germline V gene sequence: CDR1 LGHNA, CDR2 YSLEER. V shed 0 bases, J shed 3 bases, and the junction held 16 bases outside the gene matches. The CDR3 loop spans 19 amino acids. The CDR3 region is CASSQEGRVQGIGDTEAFF. The CDR3 DNA reads TGCGCCAGCAGCCAAGAAGGGAGAGTACAGGGGATCGGGGACACTGAAGCTTTCTTT.

V usage is TRBV28 and J usage is TRBJ2-7; 12 bases align to TRBD2. The CDR3 has 14 residues. Unmatched junction bases numbered 2, after V lost 5 bases and J lost 3 bases. Per the germline V gene, CDR1 is MDHEN and CDR2 is SYDVKM. CDR3 loop: CASSPGLAGYEQYV. The CDR3 DNA reads TGTGCCAGCAGTCCGGGACTAGCGGGCTACGAGCAGTACGTC.

The V call is TRBV28, the J call TRBJ2-3, with 8 nucleotides matching TRBD1. Germline values: CDR1 MDHEN, CDR2 SYDVKM. The CDR3 loop spans 14 amino acids. Germline trimming cut 5 bases from V and 3 bases from J; bases unmatched to any gene: 4. CDR3 bases: TGTGCCAGCAGTACATGGACAGGGACAGATACGCAGTATTTT. This codes for CASSTWTGTDTQYF.

This clonotype occurred once. V and J are TRBV12-3 or TRBV12-4 and TRBJ1-5; D is possibly TRBD1 (6 bases). This CDR3 region has 14 residues. Trimming shortened V by 6 bases and J by 3 bases, and 12 bases separated the two germline ends. The CDR3 DNA reads TGTGCCAGCAGCGAGGGGGGGAACAATCAGCCCCAGCATTTT. This sequence encodes CASSEGGNNQPQHF.

V usage is TRBV12-3 or TRBV12-4 and J usage is TRBJ2-2; 8 bases align to TRBD1. The CDR3 spans 15 residues. Here the CDR3 reads CVTKGQDSNTGELFF. DNA for the CDR3: TGTGTTACCAAGGGACAGGACTCGAACACCGGGGAGCTGTTTTTT.

The rearrangement links TRBV2 to TRBJ2-3; D tentatively fits TRBD1 or TRBD2 (5 bases each). From germline, CDR1 is SNHLY and CDR2 FYNNEI. This CDR3 is 15 amino acids long. The V and J ends lost 9 bases and 0 bases respectively, with 16 bases between them. CDR3 nucleotides: TGTGCCAGTAAGGACTCGGGACCTAGCACAGATACGCAGTATTTT. This codes for CASKDSGPSTDTQYF.

This clonotype was observed many times. This chain connects TRBV7-6 to TRBJ2-5, with no clear D. The germline CDR1 and CDR2 sequences are SGHVS and FNYEAQ. V was cut by 1 base and J by 1 base, with 16 bases left in between. CDR3 length: 17 amino acids. CDR3 amino acids: CASSLGPGRSVQETQYF. CDR3 coding DNA: TGTGCCAGCAGCTTAGGTCCGGGCAGGAGTGTCCAAGAGACCCAGTACTTC.

The chain joins TRBV20-1 to TRBJ1-6; possible D gene TRBD1, 6 bases. The CDR3 extends over 13 amino acids. The germline V gene encodes CDR1 DFQATT and CDR2 SNEGSKA (reference sequence). V was clipped by 0 bases and J by 14 bases, with 14 bases between them. CDR3 sequence reads: CSAREGGGTSLHF. CDR3 sequence (DNA): TGCAGTGCTAGAGAGGGCGGGGGCACGTCCCTCCACTTT.

V usage is TRBV7-9 and J usage is TRBJ1-2; D unresolved. V lost 3 bases and J lost 4, with 6 bases in between. The CDR3 contains 12 residues. Germline values: CDR1 SEHNR, CDR2 FQNEAQ (reference sequence). The chain's CDR3 is CASSFEAYGYTF. The CDR3 DNA reads as TGTGCCAGCAGCTTTGAGGCCTATGGCTACACCTTC.

This chain uses TRBV6-6 with TRBJ1-2; D is ambiguous. CDR1 is MNHNY and CDR2 is SVGAGI in the germline V gene (reference sequence). There are 13 residues in the CDR3. V gave up 6 bases and J gave up 4 bases, with 12 bases separating them. CDR3 DNA sequence: TGTGCCAGCAGCGACCGGGAGATCTATGGCTACACCTTC. As protein: CASSDREIYGYTF.

This clonotype came up once. This chain uses TRBV27 with TRBJ1-1; D might be TRBD1 (6 bases). V was cut by 0 bases and J by 0 bases, with 17 bases left in between. There are 18 residues in the CDR3. Germline CDR1 MNHEY, CDR2 SMNVEV (reference sequence). CDR3 coding DNA: TGTGCCAGCAGTTTATCGTTTGGGGGGGCGTGGGTGAACACTGAAGCTTTCTTT. Protein: CASSLSFGGAWVNTEAFF.

This clonotype was counted only a few times. The rearrangement uses TRBV10-3 and TRBJ2-6; 7 nucleotides line up with TRBD1. The CDR3 runs 16 residues. Unmatched junction bases numbered 5, after V lost 6 bases and J lost 0 bases. Germline V gives CDR1 ENHRY, CDR2 SYGVKD. The DNA of the CDR3 is TGTGCCATCAGAGACAGGGAACGCTCTGGGGCCAACGTCCTGACTTTC. As protein: CAIRDRERSGANVLTF.

The V call is TRBV7-9, the J call TRBJ1-5; D not certain. CDR1 and CDR2 from the germline V gene are SEHNR and FQNEAQ (reference sequence). The CDR3 runs 14 residues. Deletions cut 5 bases from V and 4 bases from J, with 12 bases between. DNA for the CDR3: TGTGCCAGCAGCCCTGGCTGGGCGAATCAGCCCCAGCATTTT. Translating gives CASSPGWANQPQHF.

V usage is TRBV18 and J usage is TRBJ1-1, with a possible D match to TRBD1 (5 bases). The CDR3 totals 15 residues. Trimming shortened V by 3 bases and J by 0 bases, and 11 bases separated the two germline ends. Germline loops: CDR1 KGHSH, CDR2 LQKENI. CDR3 region: CASSPSQVMNTEAFF. DNA of the CDR3: TGTGCCAGCTCACCTTCACAGGTTATGAACACTGAAGCTTTCTTT. The entire variable domain, with the rest obtained from reference TRBV18 and TRBJ1-1, is as follows: NAGVMQNPRHLVRRRGQEARLRCSPMKGHSHVYWYRQLPEEGLKFMVYLQKENIIDESGMPKERFSAEFPKEGPSILRIQQVVRGDSAAYFCASSPSQVMNTEAFFGQGTRLTVV.

The V call is TRBV12-3 or TRBV12-4, the J call TRBJ1-2, with 9 bases fitting TRBD1. The CDR3 is 13 amino acids. With 6 bases clipped from V and 4 bases from J, the junction kept 3 bases outside the gene matches. The CDR3 nucleotides read TGTGCCAGCAGACTGACAGGGGGCTATGGCTACACCTTC. This encodes CASRLTGGYGYTF.

J is TRBJ2-7 and V is TRBV6-2 or TRBV6-3; TRBD2 is a possible D gene (5 bases). V lost 5 bases, J lost 5 bases, and 25 bases lay in between. Germline lookup yields CDR1 MNHEY and CDR2 SVGEGT. This CDR3 has 17 residues. CDR3: CASSDLIEGYLFNEQYF. In nucleotides, the CDR3 is TGTGCCAGCAGTGACCTTATCGAGGGATACCTCTTTAACGAGCAGTACTTC.

The V gene is TRBV6-2 or TRBV6-3, the J gene TRBJ1-1, with D uncertain. V was pared by 7 bases and J by 2 bases, with 17 bases between. The CDR3 spans 15 residues. Germline values: CDR1 MNHEY, CDR2 SVGEGT. The CDR3 loop reads CASTLSVSGNTEAFF. The CDR3 bases are TGTGCCAGCACCCTGAGTGTATCCGGAAACACTGAAGCTTTCTTT.

V is TRBV19 and J is TRBJ1-1, with D unclear. Germline-derived CDR1 and CDR2 are LNHDA and SQIVND (reference sequence). The CDR3 runs 15 residues. V was trimmed by 5 bases and J by 0 bases, leaving 13 bases between them. The CDR3 sequence is CASSPWTGMNTEAFF. CDR3 DNA sequence: TGTGCCAGTAGTCCCTGGACCGGGATGAACACTGAAGCTTTCTTT.

There are a few counts of this clonotype. This sequence joins TRBV29-1 and TRBJ2-7; 7 bases map to TRBD1. Germline V gives CDR1 SQVTM, CDR2 ANQGSEA. The CDR3 contains 12 residues. V was clipped by 6 bases and J by 3 bases; unmatched bases: 5. This CDR3 reads CSVPGGGYEQYF. In DNA, the CDR3 is TGCAGCGTGCCAGGGGGTGGCTACGAGCAGTACTTC.

The V and J genes are TRBV15 and TRBJ1-6; 8 positions agree with TRBD1. The CDR3 covers 19 residues. V lost 4 bases, J lost 10 bases, and 21 bases stayed unmatched. From germline, CDR1 is LNHNV and CDR2 YYDKDF (reference sequence). This chain's CDR3 is CATSITNFHPGQGGSPLHF. The CDR3 DNA follows: TGTGCCACCAGCATAACAAACTTCCACCCCGGACAGGGAGGCTCACCCCTCCACTTT. The full variable domain, with the rest looked up from reference TRBV15 and TRBJ1-6, is DAMVIQNPRYQVTQFGKPVTLSCSQTLNHNVMYWYQQKSSQAPKLLFHYYDKDFNNEADTPDNFQSRRPNTSFCFLDIRSPGLGDTAMYLCATSITNFHPGQGGSPLHFGNGTRLTVT.

This clonotype is labeled as medium-sized. The chain employs TRBV6-4 and TRBJ2-1; TRBD2 aligns across 10 bases. The V and J ends lost 0 bases and 7 bases, in that order; junction bases with no gene match: 3. The germline V gene encodes CDR1 MRHNA and CDR2 SNTAGT. The CDR3 loop spans 15 amino acids. The CDR3 sequence is CASSDSSGGANEQFF. Written as DNA, the CDR3 is TGTGCCAGCAGTGACTCGAGCGGGGGGGCAAATGAGCAGTTCTTC.